This TCR beta chain was sequenced for a study of shared clonotypes between healthy human individuals. Notes on the study in general: Enrolling few donors narrowed the genetic and exposure-history diversity that was represented.

V was pared by 0 bases and J by 11 bases, with 8 bases between. The CDR3 loop spans 11 amino acids. Germline CDR1 and CDR2: SGHRS and YFSETQ. A note on this clone: Its antigen is unknown.

Only Caucasian adults living in Nashville, Tennessee made up the donor group. It was across several immunoSEQ plates that each subset's genomic DNA was evenly split. Assay used: immunoSEQ multiplex PCR; TCRdb lists only in-frame clones, some missing. The sample lists 450,000 or so clones; 75% to 80% were seen once. Sequenced input: PBMCs. V and J are TRBV5-1 and TRBJ2-5, with no clear D. The TCR comes from a woman between 40 and 55 years old in good health. Some clones in this sample may be carry-over from other donors' samples. CDR3 in amino acids: CASSLVAKQYF. The CDR3 bases are TGCGCCAGCAGCTTGGTCGCGAAGCAGTACTTC.